The 9 T cell receptor beta chains listed next were all sequenced from one sample in a study of T cells after posttransplantation cyclophosphamide. Clones were read by immunoSEQ multiplex PCR, and TCRdb kept only the in-frame ones, dropping some. This sample has approximately 45,000 clones, with roughly 87% found just once. Cyclophosphamide on days +3 and +4 followed busulfan-fludarabine conditioning and a marrow graft. The sample was PBMCs, taken 55 to 70 days after allogeneic stem cell transplant with posttransplant cyclophosphamide. Receptors were obtained from a male patient aged 55 to 69 who received an allogeneic stem cell transplant from a related donor and was CMV-positive. Some of the T cells might come from the graft donor.

The V and J genes are TRBV5-1 and TRBJ1-3; D is possibly TRBD1 (6 bases). Germline values: CDR1 SGHRS, CDR2 YFSETQ. The CDR3 has 16 amino acids. The V end was cut by 4 bases, the J end by 3 bases, with 17 bases between. CDR3 coding DNA: TGCGCCAGCAGCCAGGGGAGTAGCATTAGTGGAAACACCATATATTTT. It codes for CASSQGSSISGNTIYF.

The V call is TRBV25-1, the J call TRBJ1-2; D not resolved. This CDR3 spans 13 amino acids. The V gene lost 2 bases and the J gene lost 6 bases, with 10 bases spanning the gap. The germline CDR1 and CDR2 sequences are MGHDK and SYGVNS. In nucleotides, the CDR3 is TGTGCCAGCAGTGAAGACTATTGGAATGGCTACACCTTC. Amino acid sequence: CASSEDYWNGYTF.

In the case of this clone: Sequence at one end of the junction differs from germline and may be a read error. The sample holds other DNA sequences that translate to the same CDR3. J is TRBJ1-6 and V is TRBV15; weak D call: TRBD1 (5 bases). The germline V gene encodes CDR1 LNHNV and CDR2 YYDKDF (reference sequence). The CDR3 extends over 16 amino acids. The CDR3 spells CATSRDPGTGSSPLHF. CDR3 nucleotide sequence: TGTGCCACCAGCAGAGATCCGGGCACAGGCAGCTCACCTCTCCACTTT.

This chain joins TRBV21-1 and TRBJ2-7; the DNA was not compared with TRBD2, the D call given in the table. TRBV21-1 is deemed a pseudogene. The CDR3 is made up of 15 amino acids. In nucleotides, the CDR3 is TGTGCCAGCAGCCAAGTCGCGGGGGCCTTCCACGAGCAGTACTTC. It translates to CASSQVAGAFHEQYF.

This chain joins TRBV5-4 and TRBJ1-1; D gene unclear. The germline CDR1 and CDR2 sequences are SGHNT and YYREEE (reference sequence). Trimming took 4 bases from V and 2 from J, leaving 15 bases between them. CDR3 length: 15 residues. CDR3 in amino acids: CASSLGGSKNTEAFF. In DNA, the CDR3 is TGTGCCAGCAGCCTGGGAGGATCAAAAAACACTGAAGCTTTCTTT. Full variable domain (outside the CDR3, taken from reference TRBV5-4 and TRBJ1-1): ETGVTQSPTHLIKTRGQQVTLRCSSQSGHNTVSWYQQALGQGPQFIFQYYREEENGRGNFPPRFSGLQFPNYSSELNVNALELDDSALYLCASSLGGSKNTEAFFGQGTRLTVV.

The chain has TRBV10-3 and TRBJ2-3; 10 nucleotides match TRBD2. The CDR3 contains 16 residues. The J segment lost 4 bases and the V segment lost 6 bases, leaving 10 bases of the junction unmatched. Per germline, CDR1 ENHRY and CDR2 SYGVKD. The CDR3 coding sequence is TGTGCCATCAGGGGGGCTAGCGGGGGAATAGCAGATACGCAGTATTTT. Translated: CAIRGASGGIADTQYF.

The chain has TRBV11-3 and TRBJ2-1, with D possibly matching TRBD1 (7 bases). Germline V CDR1 and CDR2: SGHNT, YENEEA. Trimming removed 5 bases at V and 3 bases at J, with 14 bases between. CDR3 length: 15 residues. The CDR3 DNA reads as TGTGCCAGCAGCCCAGGGGGGCGAGTCTACAATGAGCAGTTCTTC. Translation gives CASSPGGRVYNEQFF. The complete variable domain, with remaining parts taken from reference TRBV11-3 and TRBJ2-1, reads EAGVVQSPRYKIIEKKQPVAFWCNPISGHNTLYWYLQNLGQGPELLIRYENEEAVDDSQLPKDRFSAERLKGVDSTLKIQPAELGDSAVYLCASSPGGRVYNEQFFGPGTRLTVL.

The rearrangement uses TRBV5-4 and TRBJ2-7; 8 nucleotides agree with TRBD1. The J segment lost 2 bases and the V segment lost 5 bases, leaving 6 bases of the junction unmatched. Per germline, CDR1 SGHNT and CDR2 YYREEE (reference sequence). The CDR3 totals 14 residues. The CDR3 region is CASRQTGATYEQYF. The CDR3 region has the DNA TGTGCCAGCAGGCAGACAGGGGCGACCTACGAGCAGTACTTC.

This chain uses TRBV30 with TRBJ1-3, with D possibly TRBD1 on 5 matching bases. The CDR3 totals 13 residues. The V end lost 8 bases, the J end lost 0 bases, and 11 bases lay between the germline ends. Per germline, CDR1 GTSNPN and CDR2 SVGIG (reference sequence). The CDR3 DNA follows: TGTGCCCAGGGTGCCCACTCTGGAAACACCATATATTTT. This translates into CAQGAHSGNTIYF.